Given below is one TCR beta chain in context. Categorization into cohorts depended on clinical history that participants reported. The data derive from a study of blood T cell repertoires in COVID-19. CDR3 length: 16 residues. Germline V CDR1 and CDR2: SGHVS, FQNEAQ. Deletions cut 5 bases from V and 0 bases from J, with 14 bases between. Data came from immunoSEQ multiplex PCR; TCRdb stores just in-frame clones and leaves some out. The table has around 330,000 clones, 90% seen once. The chain has TRBV7-8 and TRBJ2-4, with D possibly TRBD1 on 6 matching bases. Sequencing was performed on PBMCs or T cells enriched from blood (not recorded which). The clonotype was recovered from a man aged 60 to 75 who had recovered from COVID-19. In nucleotides, the CDR3 is TGTGCCAGCAGCCCCCGGACAGCCTTAGCCAAAAACATTCAGTACTTC. It yields the protein CASSPRTALAKNIQYF. Together with reference TRBV7-8 and TRBJ2-4, the CDR3 gives the full variable domain: GAGVSQSPRYKVAKRGQDVALRCDPISGHVSLFWYQQALGQGPEFLTYFQNEAQLDKSGLPSDRFFAERPEGSVSTLKIQRTQQEDSAVYLCASSPRTALAKNIQYFGAGTRLSVL.